This T cell receptor (beta chain) was identified during a study of cytotoxic CD8 clonotypes in ibrutinib-treated CLL. About the study: Response was recorded as partial in some 25 patients and complete in 2; at median approximately 63 months, roughly 15 remained remitted and around 12 had progressed. Study-level points and caveats: At baseline, clonality was higher than in age-matched healthy donors and correlated with CD8+ counts. Clonality went up at ibrutinib response and then declined back toward baseline at progression.

Comments on this clone: Its antigen is unidentified.

In germline, CDR1 is SQVTM, CDR2 ANQGSEA. V lost 7 bases to trimming and J lost 2 bases, with 14 bases between them. The CDR3 has 13 residues. Repertoires were generated with immunoSEQ multiplex PCR, while TCRdb's copy carries only in-frame clones and drops some. The sample consists of over 110,000 clones, approximately 90% of them appearing once. Sequenced material: PBMCs, taken after 12 months of ibrutinib treatment. This chain joins TRBV29-1 and TRBJ2-5; no clear D. The origin of this receptor is a human donor with chronic lymphocytic leukemia. CDR3 loop: CSAIQILQETQYF. The CDR3 bases are TGCAGCGCTATACAGATTTTGCAAGAGACCCAGTACTTC.